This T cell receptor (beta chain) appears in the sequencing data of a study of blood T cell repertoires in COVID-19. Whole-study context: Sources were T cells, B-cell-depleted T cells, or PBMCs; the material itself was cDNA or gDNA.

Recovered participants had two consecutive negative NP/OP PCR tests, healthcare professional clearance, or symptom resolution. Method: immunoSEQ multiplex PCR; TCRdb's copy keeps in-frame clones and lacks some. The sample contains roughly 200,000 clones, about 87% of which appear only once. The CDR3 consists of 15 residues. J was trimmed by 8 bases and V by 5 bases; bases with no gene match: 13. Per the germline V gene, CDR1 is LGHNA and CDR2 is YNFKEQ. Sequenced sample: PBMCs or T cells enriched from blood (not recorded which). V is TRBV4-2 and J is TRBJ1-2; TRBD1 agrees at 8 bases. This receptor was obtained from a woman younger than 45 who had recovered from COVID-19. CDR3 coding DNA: TGTGCCAGCAGCACATACTTTCAGGGGGCGGGAGGCTACACCTTC. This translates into CASSTYFQGAGGYTF.